The entry that follows covers one T cell receptor (beta chain) sequence. Its antigen is unidentified. This entry comes from a study of blood T cells in healthy people across ages. With a J-beta primer mix and a sample-barcoded 5' primer, a second PCR ran about 7 to 12 cycles. TCRdb called the 5' RACE reads again in MiXCR, with one record for every CDR3 protein. The sample consists of 250,000 to 300,000 distinct CDR3 sequences, 25% to 30% of them appearing once. Points from the study as a whole: No conclusive comparison of naive versus antigen-experienced cells was possible with unsorted PBMCs. Per million T cells, TCR beta diversity dropped about linearly as age rose.

The CDR3 runs 13 residues. J lost 4 bases, V lost 4 bases, and 4 bases had no gene match. Germline values: CDR1 SQVTM, CDR2 ANQGSEA. Sample donors were healthy Caucasian individuals that came from Russia, aged roughly 6 to 95. The sample comprised blood. The chain employs TRBV29-1 and TRBJ2-7; TRBD1 agrees at 10 bases. The receptor comes from a woman between 65 and 79 years old in good health. CDR3 sequence (DNA): TGCAGCGTTGTAGGACAGGGGGGTTACGAGCAGTACTTC. This sequence encodes CSVVGQGGYEQYF.